This T cell receptor beta chain emerged from a study of blood T cell repertoires in COVID-19 (dated by TCRdb to the early 2020s). Context from the whole study: Samples covering the acute and convalescent phases of COVID-19 were provided by collaborators in the United States, Italy and Spain. The prospective study material was composed of cDNA or gDNA derived from T cells, B-cell-depleted T cells, or PBMCs. The dataset comprised deeply sampled blood TCRbeta repertoires from subjects exposed to, actively infected with, or recovered from COVID-19. The repertoires were made available in a free public database intended to serve as a resource for research on the immune response to SARS-CoV-2. Samples came from the ongoing ImmuneRACE study (first 160 participants) plus 1,254 subjects from 6 global collaborators. A de-identified subject ID, COVID-19 status, age in years and sex were almost always included in the sample metadata. Where available, HLA class I and class II types were taken from metadata supplied by the sample provider and were not determined by assay-based typing. Overall study results and their limits: The quantity of clinical and demographic metadata differed by source and by participant and was supplied without curation.

Participants in the prospective study were aged roughly 18 to 89 years, lived in about two dozen United States geographic areas, and enrolled through a virtual design. To assign participants to cohorts, the prospective study relied on clinical history that participants themselves reported in a screening survey and a study questionnaire. Recovered participants in ImmuneRACE Cohort 3 were defined as having two consecutive negative NP/OP PCR tests, clearance from a healthcare professional, or resolution of symptoms. Mobile phlebotomists in the prospective study collected whole blood, serum and a nasopharyngeal or oropharyngeal swab from every participant. Additional blood draws and questionnaires over a 2-month period could optionally be provided by prospective study participants. Blood samples from the prospective study were shipped frozen or at room temperature prior to DNA extraction. With regard to this clone: The antigen it recognizes is unknown. No quality values exist for individual bases; no much larger clone is one base distant.

TCRbeta CDR3 regions were amplified from genomic DNA by means of the immunoSEQ Assay, a bias-controlled multiplex PCR. In the source study's methods: The number of nucleated cells in each sample was estimated from the amplification of reference gene primers within the assay. Sequence reads were collapsed and filtered to measure the absolute abundance of every unique TCRbeta CDR3 rearrangement. For each sample, productive Simpson clonality was calculated as the square root of Simpson's diversity index across productive rearrangements. Here the immuneACCESS table is served through TCRdb, limited to in-frame sequences with V and J called. Missing clones are a known gap in these copies; in checked studies unresolved V genes cover under half, and the rest lacks a known reason. V and J calls and clone size are as listed in that table; D and trimming were resolved from the DNA. This sample is represented by 200,000 to 250,000 clones; roughly 85% of them were singletons. 11% of the sample lies in the top ten.

Looking up the germline V gene yields CDR1 ENHRY and CDR2 SYGVKD. The CDR3 spans 18 residues, from the cysteine through the phenylalanine. Only CDR3 DNA is held: 54 bases, read in frame from base 1. From V the trimming removes 10 bases and from J it removes 1 base, while the gene matches leave 18 bases of the junction unaccounted for. This chain joins TRBV10-3 to TRBJ1-4, with 7 junctional bases fitting TRBD1. The sequence came from a man aged 25 to 40 who had recovered from COVID-19. The source material was PBMCs or T cells enriched from blood (not recorded which). The CDR3 sequence is CATAVGAGGYGTNEKLFF. The DNA sequence is as follows: TGTGCCACTGCTGTCGGGGCAGGGGGTTATGGAACTAATGAAAAACTGTTTTTT.